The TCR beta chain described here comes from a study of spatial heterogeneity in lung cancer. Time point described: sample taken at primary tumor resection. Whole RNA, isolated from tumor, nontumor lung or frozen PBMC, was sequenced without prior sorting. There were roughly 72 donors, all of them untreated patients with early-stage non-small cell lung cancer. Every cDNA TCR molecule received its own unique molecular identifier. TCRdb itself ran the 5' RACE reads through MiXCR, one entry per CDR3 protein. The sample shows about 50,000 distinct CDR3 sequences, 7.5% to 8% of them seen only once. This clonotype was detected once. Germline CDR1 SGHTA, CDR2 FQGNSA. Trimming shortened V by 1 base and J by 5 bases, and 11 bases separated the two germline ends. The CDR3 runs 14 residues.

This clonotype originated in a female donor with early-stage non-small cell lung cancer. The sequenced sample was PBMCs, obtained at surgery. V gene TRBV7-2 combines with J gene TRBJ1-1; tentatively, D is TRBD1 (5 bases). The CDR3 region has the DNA TGTGCCAGCAGCTTAGTGGAGGGGAAGACTGAAGCTTTCTTT. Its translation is CASSLVEGKTEAFF.